This is a list of T cell receptor beta chains from one sample in a study of cytomegalovirus exposure and HLA in healthy donors. The method was immunoSEQ multiplex PCR; TCRdb's version includes in-frame clones alone and lacks a portion of them. This table holds 200,000 to 250,000 clones, over 75% found once. The sequencing sample was made of PBMCs. All receptors derive from a man younger than 35 in good health and CMV-seropositive. CDR3s include the opening cysteine and the closing phenylalanine or tryptophan. The D gene is left open where the match is weak. Clone sizes are given selectively: once, few, many, or a class where the clone is expanded.

J gene	V gene	CDR3 length	D gene	clone size	CDR3 protein	CDR3 DNA
TRBJ2-5	TRBV4-1	14	-	-	CASSQTGLKETQYF	TGCGCCAGCAGTCAAACCGGACTAAAAGAGACCCAGTACTTC
TRBJ1-3	TRBV28	16	TRBD1	-	CASSYRQGPSGNTIYF	TGTGCCAGCAGTTATCGACAGGGACCTTCTGGAAACACCATATATTTT
TRBJ1-1	TRBV10-3	13	-	-	CAISEGGAREAFF	TGTGCCATCAGTGAGGGGGGCGCGCGTGAAGCTTTCTTT
TRBJ1-2	TRBV6-6	13	-	-	CASSYGGDYGYTF	TGTGCCAGCAGTTACGGTGGTGACTATGGCTACACCTTC
TRBJ2-1	TRBV11-1	12	-	-	CASSLANNEQFF	TGTGCCAGCAGCTTAGCTAACAATGAGCAGTTCTTC
TRBJ2-3	TRBV14	14	-	few	CASSQGGIGATQYF	TGTGCCAGCAGCCAAGGGGGAATAGGGGCTACGCAGTATTTT
TRBJ2-3	TRBV27	15	-	-	CASSLSYQSTDTQYF	TGTGCCAGCAGTTTATCGTATCAGAGCACAGATACGCAGTATTTT
TRBJ2-1	TRBV29-1	15	-	-	CSVEDSGQSNNEQFF	TGCAGCGTTGAAGACTCAGGACAGAGTAACAATGAGCAGTTCTTC
TRBJ2-1	TRBV27	15	-	-	CASSLSDGGGDEQFF	TGTGCCAGCAGTTTATCGGACGGCGGAGGGGATGAGCAGTTCTTC
TRBJ2-7	TRBV11-2	15	TRBD1	-	CASSQRQGRPYEQYF	TGTGCCAGCAGTCAGAGACAGGGTAGGCCCTACGAGCAGTACTTC
TRBJ2-1	TRBV2	14	-	-	CASSEVAYSSEKFF	TGTGCCAGCAGTGAAGTGGCTTATTCGTCAGAAAAGTTCTTC
TRBJ2-7	TRBV9	15	TRBD2	-	CASSVGGGYSYEQYF	TGTGCCAGCAGCGTAGGGGGGGGTTACTCCTACGAGCAGTACTTC
TRBJ1-5	TRBV4-1	16	-	-	CASSPSPTGANQPQHF	TGCGCCAGCAGCCCCTCCCCGACAGGAGCTAATCAGCCCCAGCATTTT
TRBJ2-7	TRBV27	14	-	-	CASSPRTVSYEQYF	TGTGCCAGCAGTCCTCGGACGGTCTCCTACGAGCAGTACTTC
TRBJ1-1	TRBV5-1	15	-	once	CASSPKGGQGTEAFF	TGCGCCAGCAGCCCCAAGGGGGGCCAGGGCACTGAAGCTTTCTTT
TRBJ1-4	TRBV5-6	14	-	few	CASSLRQVEEKLFF	TGTGCCAGCAGCTTGAGGCAGGTAGAGGAAAAACTGTTTTTT
TRBJ1-4	TRBV7-2	14	-	-	CASSPLSRGEKLFF	TGTGCCAGCAGCCCTCTTTCTAGGGGAGAAAAACTGTTTTTT
TRBJ2-7	TRBV14	15	-	-	CASSQDPGTSYEQYF	TGTGCCAGCAGCCAAGATCCCGGGACTTCCTACGAGCAGTACTTC
TRBJ2-3	TRBV28	13	-	-	CASSFGRPDTQYF	TGTGCCAGCAGTTTCGGTCGGCCAGATACGCAGTATTTT
TRBJ2-3	TRBV28	14	-	-	CASSWGGSTDTQYF	TGTGCCAGCAGCTGGGGAGGAAGCACAGATACGCAGTATTTT
TRBJ2-2	TRBV6-1	15	-	-	CASSSRTESTGELFF	TGTGCCAGCAGCAGTAGGACGGAGTCCACCGGGGAGCTGTTTTTT
TRBJ1-2	TRBV30	11	-	few	CAWSGSYGYTF	TGTGCCTGGAGTGGTAGCTATGGCTACACCTTC
TRBJ2-3	TRBV6-6	12	-	-	CASRDALDTQYF	TGTGCCAGCAGAGACGCTTTAGATACGCAGTATTTT
TRBJ2-4	TRBV28	13	TRBD1	-	CASSLRDRGTRVF	TGTGCCAGCAGTCTCCGGGACAGGGGGACCAGGGTCTTC
TRBJ2-1	TRBV19	10	-	-	CASSETEQFF	TGTGCCAGTAGTGAGACTGAGCAGTTCTTC
TRBJ1-3	TRBV5-1	16	-	-	CASSLVTGGSGNTIYF	TGCGCCAGCAGCTTGGTGACGGGGGGCTCTGGAAACACCATATATTTT
TRBJ2-1	TRBV11-3	15	-	-	CASSLGGQYNNEQFF	TGTGCCAGCAGCTTAGGAGGACAGTACAACAATGAGCAGTTCTTC
TRBJ1-1	TRBV20-1	11	-	-	CSARRETEAFF	TGCAGTGCTAGGAGAGAGACGGAAGCTTTCTTT